This T cell receptor beta chain was identified in a study of blood T cells in healthy people across ages. Staff drew approximately 9.1 milliliters of peripheral blood from each donor. No fewer than 5.5 micrograms of total RNA were isolated from every sample. The use of a sample-barcoded 5' primer and a J-beta primer mix characterized a second PCR of about 7 to 12 cycles. TCRdb independently ran MiXCR on the 5' RACE reads; one entry per CDR3 protein. This sample carries approximately 900,000 distinct CDR3 sequences, 25% to 35% of them seen once, and the ten largest clones take roughly 10%. Germline V CDR1 and CDR2: SGHAT, FQNNGV. The CDR3 is made up of 15 amino acids. V was pared by 7 bases and J by 0 bases, with 15 bases between. This sample was also put to use in a study of T cells of mothers and their children. That work adds: Over five children and their three healthy Caucasian mothers were the donors.

This clonotype was sampled from a woman aged 40 to 50 in good health. Sequenced: blood. The V and J genes are TRBV11-2 and TRBJ1-2; weak D call: TRBD1 (5 bases). The CDR3 DNA reads as TGTGCCAGCACAAACATGGGGGGAACTAACTATGGCTACACCTTC. Encoded protein: CASTNMGGTNYGYTF.